Listed below are T cell receptor beta chains from one sample, sequenced in a study of T cells expressing NK-cell markers. After re-calling the 5' RACE reads, TCRdb lists one entry per CDR3 protein, DNA absent. This sample's clone table lists approximately 440,000 distinct CDR3 sequences. Sequencing was carried out using blood T cells: a sorted CD56 or NKG2C T cell subset, CD4+ or CD8+ T cells, or bulk PBMC T cells (not recorded which). These receptors came from a woman aged 45-60 years in good health. Each CDR3 is given with its conserved first and last residue.

j_call v_call cdr3_aa
TRBJ1-1 TRBV5-1 CASSPVGAKMNTEAFF
TRBJ1-5 TRBV6-1 CASSTDRGGNQPQHF
TRBJ2-5 TRBV5-1 CASSLGPQIGETQYF
TRBJ1-1 TRBV7-9 CASSSAGQGKYTEAFF
TRBJ1-2 TRBV10-2 CASSVRDNGYTF
TRBJ1-6 TRBV12-3/TRBV12-4 CASSFGNSSPLHF
TRBJ2-1 TRBV5-1 CASEGRSGAVNEQFF
TRBJ2-7 TRBV7-8 CASGGQGTYEQYF
TRBJ2-5 TRBV7-9 CASSPDSEETQYF
TRBJ2-2 TRBV30 CAWGQPNTGELFF
TRBJ2-1 TRBV6-1 CASSWPRAGVDNEQFF
TRBJ2-7 TRBV12-3/TRBV12-4 CASSLLGLSYEQYF
TRBJ2-7 TRBV3-1 CASSQTFSGRDYEQYF
TRBJ2-2 TRBV15 CATSSPLVGQTGELFF
TRBJ2-1 TRBV20-1 CSGGRGTNEQFF